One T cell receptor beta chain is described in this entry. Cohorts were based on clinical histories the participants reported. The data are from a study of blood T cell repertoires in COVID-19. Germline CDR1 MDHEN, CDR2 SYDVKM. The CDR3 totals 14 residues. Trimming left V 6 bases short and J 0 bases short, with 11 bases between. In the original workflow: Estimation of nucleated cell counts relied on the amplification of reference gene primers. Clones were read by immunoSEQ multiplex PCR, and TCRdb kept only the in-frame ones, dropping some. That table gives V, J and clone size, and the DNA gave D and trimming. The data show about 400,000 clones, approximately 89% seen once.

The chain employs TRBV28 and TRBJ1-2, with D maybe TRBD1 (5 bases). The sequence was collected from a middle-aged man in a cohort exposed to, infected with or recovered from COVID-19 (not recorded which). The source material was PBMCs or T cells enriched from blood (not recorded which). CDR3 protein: CASSLPGANYGYTF. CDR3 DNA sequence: TGTGCCAGCAGCCTGCCGGGGGCTAACTATGGCTACACCTTC.